These 22 T cell receptor beta chains were sequenced from one sample in a study of radiotherapy plus CTLA-4 blockade in lung cancer. Data came from immunoSEQ multiplex PCR; TCRdb stores just in-frame clones and leaves some out. The table records around 59,000 clones, less than 75% of them present only once. This sample comprised peripheral blood, obtained from a patient treated with radiotherapy plus ipilimumab. The receptors here all came from a human donor with non-small cell lung cancer whose response to radiotherapy plus ipilimumab could not be evaluated.

The chain links TRBV6-5 to TRBJ2-1, with TRBD1 as a possible D gene (5 bases). Trimming pared 2 bases from V and 0 bases from J, leaving 8 bases between. The CDR3 spans 15 residues. Germline V gene sequence: CDR1 MNHEY, CDR2 SVGAGI. The CDR3 DNA reads as TGTGCCAGCAGTTACAGGGGTGACTCCTACAATGAGCAGTTCTTC. The encoded protein is CASSYRGDSYNEQFF.

V gene TRBV6-1 combines with J gene TRBJ2-7, with 10 nucleotides matching TRBD1. The trim removed 2 bases at V and 7 bases at J, leaving 5 bases unmatched. The CDR3 runs to 14 residues. CDR1 and CDR2 (germline): MNHNS, SASEGT. CDR3 sequence reads: CASSEQGQGEEQYF. The CDR3 nucleotides read TGTGCCAGCAGTGAACAAGGACAGGGGGAAGAGCAGTACTTC.

The rearrangement links TRBV13 to TRBJ1-1; 9 bases agree with TRBD1. Germline trimming cut 3 bases from V and 6 bases from J; bases unmatched to any gene: 5. This CDR3 is 14 amino acids long. Germline CDR1 and CDR2: PRHDT and FYEKMQ (reference sequence). The CDR3 DNA sequence: TGTGCCAGCAGCTTTGGGACAGGGAGGGCTGAAGCTTTCTTT. Amino acid sequence: CASSFGTGRAEAFF.

This clone was recorded many times. This chain uses TRBV18 with TRBJ1-1; D might be TRBD1 (5 bases). The germline V gene encodes CDR1 KGHSH and CDR2 LQKENI. The CDR3 runs 14 residues. V lost 2 bases and J 5 bases, leaving 12 bases between the germline ends. The chain's CDR3 is CASSPWEGRTEAFF. The CDR3 region has the DNA TGTGCCAGCTCACCATGGGAGGGGAGAACTGAAGCTTTCTTT.

This chain connects TRBV25-1 to TRBJ1-1; no definite D call. The CDR3 consists of 15 residues. Trimming stripped 2 bases from V and 10 bases from J, with 20 bases between. Germline V gives CDR1 MGHDK, CDR2 SYGVNS. This CDR3 is CASSETPGREGVAFF. The DNA of the CDR3 is TGTGCCAGCAGTGAAACGCCTGGGAGGGAGGGAGTAGCTTTCTTT.

J is TRBJ2-6 and V is TRBV12-1; TRBD1, the D gene given by the table, was not confirmed from the DNA. TRBV12-1 is reported as a pseudogene. There are 21 residues in the CDR3. This CDR3 is CASSFEDRDRGEQLGANVLTF. CDR3 sequence (DNA): TGTGCCAGCAGCTTTGAAGACCGGGACAGGGGGGAACAGCTTGGGGCCAACGTCCTGACTTTC.

The gene calls are TRBV5-1 and TRBJ2-1; 9 positions agree with TRBD2. The V and J ends lost 2 bases and 0 bases, in that order; junction bases with no gene match: 6. The CDR3 is 17 amino acids. Germline lookup yields CDR1 SGHRS and CDR2 YFSETQ. CDR3 loop: CASSFPLSGSSYNEQFF. The CDR3, as DNA: TGCGCCAGCAGCTTCCCCCTTAGCGGGAGCTCCTACAATGAGCAGTTCTTC. Full variable domain (missing parts from reference TRBV5-1 and TRBJ2-1): KAGVTQTPRYLIKTRGQQVTLSCSPISGHRSVSWYQQTPGQGLQFLFEYFSETQRNKGNFPGRFSGRQFSNSRSEMNVSTLELGDSALYLCASSFPLSGSSYNEQFFGPGTRLTVL.

This clone has more than one count but fewer than ten. CDR3 nucleotides: TGTGCCAGCAGACCGACAGGGGGCGGTATCCAACTGTTTTTT. Translated: CASRPTGGGIQLFF. The chain combines TRBV28 with TRBJ1-4; 10 positions match TRBD1. The trim removed 6 bases at V and 12 bases at J, leaving 10 bases unmatched. The CDR3 covers 14 residues. The V gene's germline CDR1 is MDHEN and CDR2 SYDVKM.

The V and J genes are TRBV9 and TRBJ1-1; TRBD1 aligns across 10 bases. The CDR3 runs to 19 residues. The germline V gene encodes CDR1 SGDLS and CDR2 YYNGEE. J was trimmed by 3 bases and V by 1 base; bases with no gene match: 15. The CDR3 bases are TGTGCCAGCAGCGTACGTACCTCGGACAGGGGGAGGATGGACACTGAAGCTTTCTTT. Amino acids: CASSVRTSDRGRMDTEAFF.

The chain joins TRBV5-8 to TRBJ2-5; 11 bases fit TRBD1. Germline trimming cut 5 bases from V and 4 bases from J; bases unmatched to any gene: 1. CDR1 and CDR2 from the germline V gene are SGHTS and YDEGEE. There are 13 residues in the CDR3. CDR3 bases: TGTGCCAGCAGGGACAGGGGGCGAGAGACCCAGTACTTC. Its translation is CASRDRGRETQYF.

This clone occurred a few times. The chain recombines TRBV18 with TRBJ1-1; maybe TRBD1 (5 bases). CDR3 length: 15 residues. CDR1 is KGHSH, CDR2 LQKENI, per germline. V lost 3 bases and J 0 bases, leaving 11 bases between the germline ends. CDR3 nucleotide sequence: TGTGCCAGCTCACCGGGGCTAATCATGAACACTGAAGCTTTCTTT. Translated: CASSPGLIMNTEAFF. The full variable domain, with the rest looked up from reference TRBV18 and TRBJ1-1, is NAGVMQNPRHLVRRRGQEARLRCSPMKGHSHVYWYRQLPEEGLKFMVYLQKENIIDESGMPKERFSAEFPKEGPSILRIQQVVRGDSAAYFCASSPGLIMNTEAFFGQGTRLTVV.

V gene TRBV7-2 combines with J gene TRBJ2-3, with TRBD2 identical over 11 bases. The ends lost 5 bases at V and 4 bases at J; junction bases unmatched: 11. The germline gives CDR1 SGHTA, CDR2 FQGNSA. The CDR3 totals 17 residues. The CDR3 here is CASSLHSGRAGADTQYF. The CDR3 DNA sequence: TGTGCCAGCAGCCTACATAGCGGGAGGGCCGGGGCAGATACGCAGTATTTT.

The chain employs TRBV6-1 and TRBJ2-3; 14 nucleotides match TRBD2. This CDR3 has 17 residues. In germline, CDR1 is MNHNS, CDR2 SASEGT. Trimming removed 4 bases from V and 0 bases from J; junction bases left unmatched: 3. Written as DNA, the CDR3 is TGTGCCAGCAGTGGACTAGCGGGAGGGTGGAGCACAGATACGCAGTATTTT. This gives the protein CASSGLAGGWSTDTQYF.

In this sample, this clone turned up once. The chain employs TRBV9 and TRBJ1-2; the match to TRBD1 covers 9 bases. Germline lookup yields CDR1 SGDLS and CDR2 YYNGEE. Unmatched junction bases numbered 6, after V lost 0 bases and J lost 6 bases. CDR3 size: 15 residues. CDR3 amino acids: CASSVADRGKDGYTF. CDR3 coding DNA: TGTGCCAGCAGCGTAGCGGACAGGGGAAAGGATGGCTACACCTTC.

This clone was detected only a few times. The chain combines TRBV7-9 with TRBJ1-2; D perhaps matches TRBD1 (5 bases). Germline V CDR1 and CDR2: SEHNR, FQNEAQ (reference sequence). The CDR3 is 14 residues long. Trimming shortened V by 5 bases and J by 0 bases, and 10 bases separated the two germline ends. Here the CDR3 reads CASSLTVPNYGYTF. Here the CDR3 DNA reads TGTGCCAGCAGCCTGACAGTGCCTAACTATGGCTACACCTTC.

This clone was recorded a few times. The chain has TRBV7-3 and TRBJ1-4, with no clear D. The CDR3 has 17 amino acids. Germline V lookup: CDR1 SGHTA, CDR2 FQGTGA. The ends were cut back, 2 bases at V and 0 bases at J, with 13 bases in the middle. The CDR3 loop reads CASSLPGLWATNEKLFF. The CDR3 DNA follows: TGTGCCAGCAGCTTACCCGGACTTTGGGCAACTAATGAAAAACTGTTTTTT.

This chain connects TRBV19 to TRBJ1-1; D remains ambiguous. Between the trimmed V and J ends, which lost 3 bases and 2 bases, there was a span of 22 bases. Germline loops: CDR1 LNHDA, CDR2 SQIVND (reference sequence). The CDR3 extends over 18 amino acids. The CDR3 sequence: CASSIPGGGGGSNTEAFF. The CDR3, as DNA: TGTGCCAGTAGTATTCCTGGCGGCGGCGGTGGTTCAAACACTGAAGCTTTCTTT.

Only a few counts were recorded for this clone. The chain links TRBV2 to TRBJ1-4, with a weak D call TRBD1 (5 bases). The length of the CDR3 is 13 residues. V lost 2 bases to trimming and J lost 8 bases, with 9 bases between them. In germline, CDR1 is SNHLY, CDR2 FYNNEI. CDR3 nucleotides: TGTGCCAGCAGTGAACAGGGTCAAGAAAAACTGTTTTTT. Its translation: CASSEQGQEKLFF.

This chain joins TRBV15 and TRBJ1-1; D perhaps matches TRBD1 (6 bases). From germline, CDR1 is LNHNV and CDR2 YYDKDF (reference sequence). The V and J ends lost 5 bases and 0 bases respectively, with 19 bases between them. The CDR3 contains 17 residues. The CDR3 sequence is CATSREGRGAMNTEAFF. The CDR3 coding sequence is TGTGCCACCAGCCGGGAGGGGCGGGGGGCCATGAACACTGAAGCTTTCTTT.

By sample share, this clone is medium-sized. The chain couples TRBV7-9 to TRBJ1-1; 7 bases map to TRBD1. The CDR3 has 12 residues. V dropped 5 bases and J dropped 7; count of bases not matched to a gene: 4. The germline V gene encodes CDR1 SEHNR and CDR2 FQNEAQ (reference sequence). The CDR3 nucleotides read TGTGCCAGCAGCCGACAGGGCGTTGAAGCTTTCTTT. Its translation: CASSRQGVEAFF.

CDR3 DNA: TGTGCCAGCACGAGGACTCCCGCCGTCGAAAAGCAGTACTTC. Its translation: CASTRTPAVEKQYF. The chain carries TRBV2 and TRBJ2-7; D is possibly TRBD2 (5 bases). Trimming took 7 bases from V and 8 from J, leaving 21 bases between them. Germline V lookup: CDR1 SNHLY, CDR2 FYNNEI. CDR3 size: 14 residues. The variable domain in full, with the rest retrieved from reference TRBV2 and TRBJ2-7, is EPEVTQTPSHQVTQMGQEVILRCVPISNHLYFYWYRQILGQKVEFLVSFYNNEISEKSEIFDDQFSVERPDGSNFTLKIRSTKLEDSAMYFCASTRTPAVEKQYFGPGTRLTVT.

This chain joins TRBV6-5 and TRBJ2-7; D ambiguous. V was pared by 6 bases and J by 5 bases, with 8 bases between. From germline, CDR1 is MNHEY and CDR2 SVGAGI. CDR3 length equals 11 residues. The CDR3 DNA reads TGTGCCAGCAGCTACGACAACGAGCAGTACTTC. Protein: CASSYDNEQYF.